One sample yielded the 22 T cell receptor beta chains listed below, sequenced in a study of T cell changes during pregnancy in multiple sclerosis (dated by TCRdb to the late 2010s). Receptors were amplified or captured by the immunoSEQ multiplex PCR assay. The table was pulled from immuneACCESS by TCRdb, which kept in-frame rearrangements only. Such tables lose some clones; where checked, under half of the loss comes from unresolved V genes, and the rest has no known cause. For this sample the table gives some 34,000 clones, of which around 92% were detected only once. The ten largest clones represent approximately 0.44% of the sample. This specimen consisted of CD4+ T cells from peripheral blood mononuclear cells, obtained in the third trimester of pregnancy. These receptors all stem from a female donor in good health, enrolled as a control in a pregnancy study.

J is TRBJ1-2 and V is TRBV20-1; D is uncertain. Trimming cost V 6 bases and J 7 bases, with 12 bases left between them. The CDR3 covers 11 residues. Germline V gene lookup returns CDR1 DFQATT and CDR2 SNEGSKA (reference sequence). The CDR3 nucleotides are TGCAGTGCCCGTGACCGGAGTGGCTACACCTTC. Protein sequence: CSARDRSGYTF.

The rearrangement joins TRBV4-3 to TRBJ2-7, with TRBD1 as a possible D gene (7 bases). The CDR3 runs 16 residues. Trimming took 1 base from V and 2 from J, leaving 15 bases between them. The germline V gene encodes CDR1 LGHNA and CDR2 YSLEER. Written as DNA, the CDR3 is TGCGCCAGCAGCCAAGCGTTCGGCAGGGGGGCCTACGAGCAGTACTTC. It yields the protein CASSQAFGRGAYEQYF.

The rearrangement links TRBV13 to TRBJ2-7; a weak D match, TRBD1 (6 bases). The CDR3 is made up of 15 amino acids. V was shortened by 5 bases and J by 6 bases, with 20 bases between the two germline ends. The germline V gene encodes CDR1 PRHDT and CDR2 FYEKMQ (reference sequence). This chain's CDR3 is CASSRLGSGVGEQYF. CDR3 sequence (DNA): TGTGCCAGCAGCCGCCTGGGGTCAGGGGTGGGCGAGCAGTACTTC.

The V gene is TRBV6-1, the J gene TRBJ1-6; 9 bases fit TRBD1. J was trimmed by 14 bases and V by 7 bases; bases with no gene match: 15. Germline values: CDR1 MNHNS, CDR2 SASEGT. The CDR3 runs 15 residues. This chain's CDR3 is CASTERDRALQSLHF. The CDR3 DNA follows: TGTGCCAGCACCGAAAGGGACAGGGCCCTCCAATCCCTCCACTTT.

This clone has a single count. V usage is TRBV6-6 and J usage is TRBJ2-5; the D gene is possibly TRBD2 (6 bases). Per germline, CDR1 MNHNY and CDR2 SVGAGI (reference sequence). The CDR3 extends over 15 amino acids. The V gene lost 0 bases and the J gene lost 6 bases, with 14 bases spanning the gap. Written as DNA, the CDR3 is TGTGCCAGCAGTTACTCGACTAGTGGGGTACAGACCCAGTACTTC. It is translated as CASSYSTSGVQTQYF.

The genes are TRBV30 and TRBJ1-5; 7 positions match TRBD1. Germline-derived CDR1 and CDR2 are GTSNPN and SVGIG (reference sequence). With V trimmed by 2 bases and J by 4 bases, 2 bases remained unmatched. The CDR3 is 13 amino acids. The CDR3 DNA follows: TGTGCCTGGAGTCGGGACAGTAATCAGCCCCAGCATTTT. Translation gives CAWSRDSNQPQHF.

The J gene is TRBJ1-1, the V gene TRBV6-6, with D perhaps TRBD1 (6 bases). V was cut by 8 bases and J by 10 bases, with 17 bases left in between. The CDR3 loop spans 12 amino acids. CDR1 is MNHNY and CDR2 is SVGAGI in the germline V gene (reference sequence). DNA for the CDR3: TGTGCCAGCCATCCGACAGGTGTGCGAGCTTTCTTT. Amino acids: CASHPTGVRAFF.

J is TRBJ1-1 and V is TRBV6-5; no reliable D call. V shed 5 bases and J shed 3 bases, with 13 bases lying between them. CDR1 MNHEY and CDR2 SVGAGI come from the germline V gene. The length of the CDR3 is 14 residues. CDR3 sequence reads: CASSPHGRDTEAFF. CDR3 in DNA: TGTGCCAGCAGTCCCCATGGGAGGGACACTGAAGCTTTCTTT.

This clone was seen once. The genes are TRBV5-8 and TRBJ1-5, with a possible D match to TRBD1 (5 bases). CDR1 SGHTS and CDR2 YDEGEE come from the germline V gene. The CDR3 is made up of 11 amino acids. Between the trimmed V and J ends, which lost 4 bases and 11 bases, there was a span of 10 bases. This CDR3 is CASSRKGAQHF. The CDR3 DNA reads as TGTGCCAGCAGCCGGAAAGGGGCCCAGCATTTT.

This clone has a single count. This rearrangement joins TRBV5-3 to TRBJ1-5, with D unclear. TRBV5-3 is marked as an open reading frame, function uncertain. This CDR3 is 18 amino acids long. V was shortened by 0 bases and J by 0 bases, with 16 bases between the two germline ends. CDR3 sequence (DNA): TGTGCCAGAAGCTTGGGGACTCATGTTCGGTATAGCAATCAGCCCCAGCATTTT. It translates to CARSLGTHVRYSNQPQHF.

V is TRBV11-2 and J is TRBJ1-3; D possibly corresponds to TRBD1 (5 bases). Germline loops: CDR1 SGHAT, CDR2 FQNNGV. Trimming left V 1 base short and J 6 bases short, with 10 bases between. The CDR3 runs 14 residues. The chain's CDR3 is CASSLGGAQNTIYF. The CDR3 DNA is TGTGCCAGCAGCTTAGGCGGGGCCCAAAACACCATATATTTT.

The J gene is TRBJ1-5, the V gene TRBV11-2; the D is unclear. This CDR3 comprises 13 residues. V was shortened by 2 bases and J by 5 bases, with 7 bases between the two germline ends. The germline CDR1 and CDR2 sequences are SGHAT and FQNNGV. The CDR3 protein is CASSLTRDQPQHF. CDR3 nucleotide sequence: TGTGCCAGCAGCTTAACGAGGGATCAGCCCCAGCATTTT.

This clone was found once. The chain links TRBV7-9 to TRBJ2-1; 7 bases are shared with TRBD1. This CDR3 spans 16 amino acids. V shed 5 bases, J shed 5 bases, and the junction held 12 bases outside the gene matches. The germline CDR1 and CDR2 sequences are SEHNR and FQNEAQ (reference sequence). The CDR3 is CASSPLRQGPHNEQFF. The CDR3 DNA follows: TGTGCCAGCAGCCCACTCCGACAGGGCCCCCACAATGAGCAGTTCTTC.

Here the CDR3 reads CASSEPTGTGHRNAKNIQYF. The CDR3 region has the DNA TGTGCCAGCAGCGAACCAACCGGGACAGGCCACCGTAACGCCAAAAACATTCAGTACTTC. The genes are TRBV6-1 and TRBJ2-4; 8 nucleotides align to TRBD1. CDR1 is MNHNS, CDR2 SASEGT, per germline. The trim removed 6 bases at V and 1 base at J, leaving 20 bases unmatched. The CDR3 sequence is 20 residues long.

V is TRBV6-5 and J is TRBJ1-6; possible D gene TRBD1, 5 bases. CDR1 is MNHEY, CDR2 SVGAGI, per germline. The length of the CDR3 is 16 residues. V lost 4 bases to trimming and J lost 5 bases, with 15 bases between them. The CDR3 region is CASSLDQGVNNSPLHF. The CDR3 coding sequence is TGTGCCAGCAGTTTGGATCAAGGGGTGAATAATTCACCCCTCCACTTT.

The table lists this clone with a count of one. The chain uses TRBV10-3 and TRBJ1-1; the match to TRBD1 covers 9 bases. The CDR3 has 17 amino acids. V shed 0 bases and J 1 base; nucleotides not matched to a gene: 6. In germline, CDR1 is ENHRY, CDR2 SYGVKD. The CDR3 protein is CAISESGQGIRNTEAFF. The CDR3 coding sequence is TGTGCCATCAGTGAGTCGGGACAGGGCATAAGGAACACTGAAGCTTTCTTT.

CDR3 sequence (DNA): TGTGCCAGCAGTTTATCGTCCGGGACAGGAGGTTCACCCCTCCACTTT. It yields the protein CASSLSSGTGGSPLHF. The chain has TRBV28 and TRBJ1-6; 8 bases line up with TRBD1. Trimming cost V 1 base and J 9 bases; bases outside gene matches: 8. Germline V lookup: CDR1 MDHEN, CDR2 SYDVKM. This CDR3 region has 16 residues.

This chain connects TRBV6-6 to TRBJ2-7; D gene uncertain. Trimming stripped 2 bases from V and 5 bases from J, with 10 bases between. From germline, CDR1 is MNHNY and CDR2 SVGAGI (reference sequence). The CDR3 consists of 13 residues. The CDR3 protein is CASSYDQVNEQYF. The CDR3 coding sequence is TGTGCCAGCAGTTACGACCAGGTTAACGAGCAGTACTTC.

The chain carries TRBV28 and TRBJ2-3; D uncertain. The V and J ends lost 7 bases and 5 bases respectively, with 10 bases between them. The germline CDR1 and CDR2 sequences are MDHEN and SYDVKM. The CDR3 contains 12 residues. Written as DNA, the CDR3 is TGTGCCAGCACGAGTGGTAGAGATACGCAGTATTTT. This encodes CASTSGRDTQYF.

J is TRBJ1-4 and V is TRBV5-6; TRBD1 might be the D (5 bases). Deletions cut 1 base from V and 0 bases from J, with 13 bases between. The germline gives CDR1 SGHDT, CDR2 YYEEEE. The CDR3 contains 17 residues. CDR3 nucleotide sequence: TGTGCCAGCAGCTTGCTCGACAGTCATTCAACTAATGAAAAACTGTTTTTT. It is translated as CASSLLDSHSTNEKLFF.

V and J are TRBV5-4 and TRBJ1-5, with TRBD1 matching over 8 bases. Germline trimming cut 0 bases from V and 7 bases from J; bases unmatched to any gene: 9. Germline V gene data show CDR1 as SGHNT and CDR2 as YYREEE (reference sequence). The CDR3 has 16 amino acids. Here the CDR3 DNA reads TGTGCCAGCAGCTTGGGGGGCGGACAGGGCGGACAGCCCCAGCATTTT. Translated: CASSLGGGQGGQPQHF.

V usage is TRBV19 and J usage is TRBJ2-3; the match to TRBD1 covers 9 bases. The CDR3 runs to 13 residues. V lost 10 bases to trimming and J lost 1 base; unmatched junction nucleotides: 3. Germline V gene data show CDR1 as LNHDA and CDR2 as SQIVND (reference sequence). In DNA form, the CDR3 reads TGTGCCACCAGGGACAGGGGCACAGATACGCAGTATTTT. Its protein product is CATRDRGTDTQYF.